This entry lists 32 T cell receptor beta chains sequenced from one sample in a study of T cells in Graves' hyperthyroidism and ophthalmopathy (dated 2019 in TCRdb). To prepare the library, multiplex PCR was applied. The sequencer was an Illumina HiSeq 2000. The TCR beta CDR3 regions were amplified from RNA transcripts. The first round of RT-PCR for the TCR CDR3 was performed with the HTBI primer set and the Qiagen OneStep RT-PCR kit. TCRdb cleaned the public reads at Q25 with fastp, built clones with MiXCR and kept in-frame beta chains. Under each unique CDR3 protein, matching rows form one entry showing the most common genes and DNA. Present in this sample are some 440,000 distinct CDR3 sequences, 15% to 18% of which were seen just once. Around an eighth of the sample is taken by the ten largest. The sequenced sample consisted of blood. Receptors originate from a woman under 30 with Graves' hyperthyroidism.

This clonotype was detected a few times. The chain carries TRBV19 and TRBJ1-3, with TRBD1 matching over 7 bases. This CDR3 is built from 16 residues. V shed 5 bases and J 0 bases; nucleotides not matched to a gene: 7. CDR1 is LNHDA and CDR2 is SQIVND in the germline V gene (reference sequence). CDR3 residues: CASSQDRASSGNTIYF. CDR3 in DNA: TGTGCCAGTAGTCAAGACAGGGCGAGCTCTGGAAACACCATATATTTT. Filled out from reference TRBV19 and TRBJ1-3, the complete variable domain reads DGGITQSPKYLFRKEGQNVTLSCEQNLNHDAMYWYRQDPGQGLRLIYYSQIVNDFQKGDIAEGYSVSREKKESFPLTVTSAQKNPTAFYLCASSQDRASSGNTIYFGEGSWLTVV.

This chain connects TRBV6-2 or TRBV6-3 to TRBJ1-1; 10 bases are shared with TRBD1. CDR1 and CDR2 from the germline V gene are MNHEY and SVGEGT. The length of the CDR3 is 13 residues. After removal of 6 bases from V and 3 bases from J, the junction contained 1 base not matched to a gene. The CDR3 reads CASRGTGDTEAFF. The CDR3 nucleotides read TGTGCCAGCAGGGGGACAGGGGACACTGAAGCTTTCTTT.

In DNA form, the CDR3 reads TGTGCCAGCAGCCGTTTGTGGCCCGAGGGCCGCTCCGAGCAGTACTTC. Protein product: CASSRLWPEGRSEQYF. V and J are TRBV4-2 and TRBJ2-7; TRBD2 might be the D (5 bases). V shed 4 bases and J shed 6 bases, with 22 bases lying between them. Germline assignment: CDR1 LGHNA and CDR2 YNFKEQ. CDR3 size: 16 residues.

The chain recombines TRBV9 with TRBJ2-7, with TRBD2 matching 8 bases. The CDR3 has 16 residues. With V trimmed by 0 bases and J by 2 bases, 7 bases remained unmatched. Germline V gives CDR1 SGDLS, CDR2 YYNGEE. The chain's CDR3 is CASSVGGTGLAYEQYF. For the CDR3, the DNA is TGTGCCAGCAGCGTAGGAGGGACGGGACTAGCCTACGAGCAGTACTTC.

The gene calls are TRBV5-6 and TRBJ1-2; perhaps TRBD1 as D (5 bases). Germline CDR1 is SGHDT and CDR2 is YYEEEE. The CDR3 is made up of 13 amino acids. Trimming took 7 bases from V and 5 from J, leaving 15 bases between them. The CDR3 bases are TGTGCCAGCGGAGAGGGACCGGGGTATGGCTACACCTTC. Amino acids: CASGEGPGYGYTF.

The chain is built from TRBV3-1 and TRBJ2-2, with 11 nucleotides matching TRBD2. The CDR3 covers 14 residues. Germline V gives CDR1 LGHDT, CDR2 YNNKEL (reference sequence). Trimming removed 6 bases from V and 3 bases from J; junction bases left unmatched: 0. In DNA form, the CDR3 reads TGTGCCAGCAGGACTAGCGGGGACACCGGGGAGCTGTTTTTT. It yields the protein CASRTSGDTGELFF.

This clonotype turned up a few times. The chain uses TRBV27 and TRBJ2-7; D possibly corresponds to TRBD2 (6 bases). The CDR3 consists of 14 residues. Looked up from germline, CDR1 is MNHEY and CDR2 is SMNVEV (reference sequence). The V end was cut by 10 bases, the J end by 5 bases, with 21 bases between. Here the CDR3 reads CATHRDFNSHEQYF. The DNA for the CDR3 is TGTGCCACTCACCGGGACTTCAATTCCCACGAGCAGTACTTC.

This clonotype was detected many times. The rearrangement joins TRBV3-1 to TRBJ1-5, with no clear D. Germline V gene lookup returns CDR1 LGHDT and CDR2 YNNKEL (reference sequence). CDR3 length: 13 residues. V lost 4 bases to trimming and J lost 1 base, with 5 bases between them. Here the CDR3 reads CASSRMSNQPQHF. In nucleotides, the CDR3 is TGTGCCAGCAGCCGCATGAGCAATCAGCCCCAGCATTTT.

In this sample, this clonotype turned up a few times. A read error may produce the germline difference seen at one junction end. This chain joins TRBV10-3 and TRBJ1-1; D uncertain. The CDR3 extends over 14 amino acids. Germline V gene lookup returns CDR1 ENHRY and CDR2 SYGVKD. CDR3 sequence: CAISDGAQNTEAFF. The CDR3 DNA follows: TGTGCCATCAGTGACGGAGCCCAGAACACTGAGGCTTTCTTT.

CDR3 protein: CASRGSNYNEQFF. As DNA, the CDR3 is TGTGCCAGCAGGGGGTCAAACTACAATGAGCAGTTCTTC. The chain couples TRBV28 to TRBJ2-1, with D unclear. Germline-derived CDR1 and CDR2 are MDHEN and SYDVKM. The length of the CDR3 is 13 residues. V lost 6 bases to trimming and J lost 3 bases, with 9 bases between them. The full variable domain, with the rest looked up from reference TRBV28 and TRBJ2-1, is DVKVTQSSRYLVKRTGEKVFLECVQDMDHENMFWYRQDPGLGLRLIYFSYDVKMKEKGDIPEGYSVSREKKERFSLILESASTNQTSMYLCASRGSNYNEQFFGPGTRLTVL.

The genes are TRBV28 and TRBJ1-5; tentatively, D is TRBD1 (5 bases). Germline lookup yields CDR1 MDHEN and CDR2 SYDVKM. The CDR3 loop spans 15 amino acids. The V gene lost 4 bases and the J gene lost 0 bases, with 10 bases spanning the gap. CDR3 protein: CASSWGSASNQPQHF. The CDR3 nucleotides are TGTGCCAGCAGTTGGGGGTCAGCTAGCAATCAGCCCCAGCATTTT.

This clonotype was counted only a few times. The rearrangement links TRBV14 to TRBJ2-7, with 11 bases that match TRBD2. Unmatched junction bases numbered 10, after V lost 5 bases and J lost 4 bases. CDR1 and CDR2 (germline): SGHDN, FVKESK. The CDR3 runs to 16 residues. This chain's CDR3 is CASSYWRLAGGYEQYF. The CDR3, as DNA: TGTGCCAGCAGCTATTGGCGGCTAGCGGGAGGATACGAGCAGTACTTC.

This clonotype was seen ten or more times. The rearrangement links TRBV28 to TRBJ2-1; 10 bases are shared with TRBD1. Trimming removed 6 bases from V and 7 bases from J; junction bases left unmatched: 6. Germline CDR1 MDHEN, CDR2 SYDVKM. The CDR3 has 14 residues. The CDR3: CASRLDRGLNEQFF. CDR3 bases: TGTGCCAGCAGGCTCGACAGGGGGCTTAATGAGCAGTTCTTC.

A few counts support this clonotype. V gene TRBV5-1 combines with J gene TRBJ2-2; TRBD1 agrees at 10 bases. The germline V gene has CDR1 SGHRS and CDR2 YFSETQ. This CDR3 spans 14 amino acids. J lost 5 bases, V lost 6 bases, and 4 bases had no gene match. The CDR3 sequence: CASTRDRGTGELFF. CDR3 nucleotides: TGCGCCAGCACCCGGGACAGGGGTACCGGGGAGCTGTTTTTT.

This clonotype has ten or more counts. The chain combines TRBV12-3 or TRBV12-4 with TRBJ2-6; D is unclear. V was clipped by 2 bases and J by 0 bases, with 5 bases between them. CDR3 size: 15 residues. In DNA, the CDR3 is TGTGCCAGCAGTTTACTGGGCTCTGGGGCCAACGTCCTGACTTTC. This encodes CASSLLGSGANVLTF.

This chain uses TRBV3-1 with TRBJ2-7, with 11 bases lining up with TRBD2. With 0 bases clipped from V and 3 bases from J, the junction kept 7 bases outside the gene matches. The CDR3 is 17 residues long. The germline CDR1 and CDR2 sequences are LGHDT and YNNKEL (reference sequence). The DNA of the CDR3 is TGTGCCAGCAGCCAAGACGGAGGGACTAGCGGATTCTACGAGCAGTACTTC. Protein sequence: CASSQDGGTSGFYEQYF.

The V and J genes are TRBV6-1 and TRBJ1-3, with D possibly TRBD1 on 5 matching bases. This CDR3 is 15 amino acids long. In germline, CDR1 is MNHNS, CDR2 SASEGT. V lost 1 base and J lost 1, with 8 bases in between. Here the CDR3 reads CASSEDGTSGNTIYF. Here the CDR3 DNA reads TGTGCCAGCAGTGAAGACGGGACGTCTGGAAACACCATATATTTT.

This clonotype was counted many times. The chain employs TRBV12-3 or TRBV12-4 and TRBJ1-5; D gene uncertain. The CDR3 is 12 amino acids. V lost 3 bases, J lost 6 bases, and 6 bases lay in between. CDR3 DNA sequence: TGTGCCAGCAGTTTTGAACCTCAGCCCCAGCATTTT. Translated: CASSFEPQPQHF.

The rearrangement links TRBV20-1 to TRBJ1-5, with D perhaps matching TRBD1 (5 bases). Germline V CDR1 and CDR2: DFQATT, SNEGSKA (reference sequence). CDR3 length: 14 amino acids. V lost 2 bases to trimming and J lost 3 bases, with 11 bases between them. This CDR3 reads CSARIMTANQPQHF. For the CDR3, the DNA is TGCAGTGCTAGAATAATGACAGCCAATCAGCCCCAGCATTTT.

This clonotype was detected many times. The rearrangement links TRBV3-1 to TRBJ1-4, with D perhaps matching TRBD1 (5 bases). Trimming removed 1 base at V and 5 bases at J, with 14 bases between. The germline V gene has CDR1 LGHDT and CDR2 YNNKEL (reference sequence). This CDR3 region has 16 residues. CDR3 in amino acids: CASSQVLRDVNEKLFF. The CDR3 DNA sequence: TGTGCCAGCAGCCAAGTCCTCCGGGACGTAAATGAAAAACTGTTTTTT.

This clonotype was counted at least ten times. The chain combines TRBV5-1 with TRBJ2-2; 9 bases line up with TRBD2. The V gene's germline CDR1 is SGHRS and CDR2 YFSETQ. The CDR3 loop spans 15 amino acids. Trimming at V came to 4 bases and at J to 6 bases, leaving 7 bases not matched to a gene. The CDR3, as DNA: TGCGCCAGCAGCCCTTCTAGCGGGACCCCCGGGGAGCTGTTTTTT. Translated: CASSPSSGTPGELFF.

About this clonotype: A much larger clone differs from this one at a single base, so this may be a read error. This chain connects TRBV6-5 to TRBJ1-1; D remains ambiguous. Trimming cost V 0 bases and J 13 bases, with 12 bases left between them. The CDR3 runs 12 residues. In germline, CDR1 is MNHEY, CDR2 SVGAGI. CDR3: CASSYSGRSLFF. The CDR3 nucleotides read TGTGCCAGCAGTTACTCGGGAAGGTCTCTTTTCTTT.

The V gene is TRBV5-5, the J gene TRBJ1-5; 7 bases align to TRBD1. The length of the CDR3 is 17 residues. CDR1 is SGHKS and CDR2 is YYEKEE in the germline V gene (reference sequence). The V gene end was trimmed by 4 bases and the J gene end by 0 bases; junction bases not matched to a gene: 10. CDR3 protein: CASSLQGGESSNQPQHF. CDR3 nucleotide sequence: TGTGCCAGCAGCCTTCAGGGGGGAGAAAGTAGCAATCAGCCCCAGCATTTT.

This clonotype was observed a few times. CDR3 sequence (DNA): TGTGCCAGCAGCTCCGGGACAGGGCCTCGGGGGTGGCCCGGGGAGCTGTTTTTT. It encodes CASSSGTGPRGWPGELFF. The genes are TRBV7-2 and TRBJ2-2; 9 bases are shared with TRBD1. The germline CDR1 and CDR2 sequences are SGHTA and FQGNSA. The length of the CDR3 is 18 residues. The V and J ends lost 4 bases and 6 bases, in that order; junction bases with no gene match: 15.

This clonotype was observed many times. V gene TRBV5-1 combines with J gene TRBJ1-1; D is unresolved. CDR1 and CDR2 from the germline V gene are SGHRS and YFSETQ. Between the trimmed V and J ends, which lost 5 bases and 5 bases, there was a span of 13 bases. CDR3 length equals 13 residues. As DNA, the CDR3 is TGCGCCAGCAGTACGTACGTGGGTACTGAAGCTTTCTTT. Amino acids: CASSTYVGTEAFF.

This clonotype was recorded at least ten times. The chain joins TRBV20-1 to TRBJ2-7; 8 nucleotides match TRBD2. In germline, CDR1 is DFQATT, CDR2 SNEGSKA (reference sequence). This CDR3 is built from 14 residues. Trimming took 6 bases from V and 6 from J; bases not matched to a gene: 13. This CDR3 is CSAPPSGLAGEQYF. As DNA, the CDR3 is TGCAGTGCCCCCCCGTCCGGACTAGCTGGCGAGCAGTACTTC.

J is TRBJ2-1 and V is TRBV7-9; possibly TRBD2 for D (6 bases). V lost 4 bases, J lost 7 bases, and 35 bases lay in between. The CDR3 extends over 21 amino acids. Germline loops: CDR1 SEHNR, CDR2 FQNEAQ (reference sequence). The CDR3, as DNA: TGTGCCAGCAGCTCTATACTTAAGGGGTCTCTTTCCGGAGGGCCCGGAAATGAGCAGTTCTTC. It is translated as CASSSILKGSLSGGPGNEQFF.

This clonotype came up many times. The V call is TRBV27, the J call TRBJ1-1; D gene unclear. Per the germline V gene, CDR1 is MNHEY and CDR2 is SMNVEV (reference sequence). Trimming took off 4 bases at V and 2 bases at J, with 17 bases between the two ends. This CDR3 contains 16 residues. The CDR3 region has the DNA TGTGCCAGCAGTTCCCACCATATCTTCCCCAACACTGAAGCTTTCTTT. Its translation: CASSSHHIFPNTEAFF.

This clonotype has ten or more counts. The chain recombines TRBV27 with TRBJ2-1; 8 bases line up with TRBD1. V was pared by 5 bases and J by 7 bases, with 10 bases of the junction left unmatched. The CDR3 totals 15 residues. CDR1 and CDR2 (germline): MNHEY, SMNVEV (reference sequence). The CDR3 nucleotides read TGTGCCAGCAGTGAGACAGGGGCGGGATATAATGAGCAGTTCTTC. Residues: CASSETGAGYNEQFF.

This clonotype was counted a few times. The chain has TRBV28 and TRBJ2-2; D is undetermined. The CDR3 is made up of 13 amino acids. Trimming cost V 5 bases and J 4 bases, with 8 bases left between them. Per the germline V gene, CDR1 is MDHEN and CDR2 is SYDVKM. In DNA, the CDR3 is TGTGCCAGCAGTGGAATCTTCACCGGGGAGCTGTTTTTT. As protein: CASSGIFTGELFF.

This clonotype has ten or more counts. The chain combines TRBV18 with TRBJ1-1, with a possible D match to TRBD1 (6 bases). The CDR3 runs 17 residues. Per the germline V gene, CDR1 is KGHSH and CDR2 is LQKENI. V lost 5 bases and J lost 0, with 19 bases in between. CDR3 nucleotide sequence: TGTGCCAGCTCAGCCATAGAGGACAGCCCCATGAACACTGAAGCTTTCTTT. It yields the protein CASSAIEDSPMNTEAFF.

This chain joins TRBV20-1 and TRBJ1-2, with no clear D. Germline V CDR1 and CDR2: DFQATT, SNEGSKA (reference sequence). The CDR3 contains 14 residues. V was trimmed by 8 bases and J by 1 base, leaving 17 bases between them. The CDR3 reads CSILREDLNYGYTF. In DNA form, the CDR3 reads TGCAGTATCCTTCGGGAGGACCTTAACTATGGCTACACCTTC.